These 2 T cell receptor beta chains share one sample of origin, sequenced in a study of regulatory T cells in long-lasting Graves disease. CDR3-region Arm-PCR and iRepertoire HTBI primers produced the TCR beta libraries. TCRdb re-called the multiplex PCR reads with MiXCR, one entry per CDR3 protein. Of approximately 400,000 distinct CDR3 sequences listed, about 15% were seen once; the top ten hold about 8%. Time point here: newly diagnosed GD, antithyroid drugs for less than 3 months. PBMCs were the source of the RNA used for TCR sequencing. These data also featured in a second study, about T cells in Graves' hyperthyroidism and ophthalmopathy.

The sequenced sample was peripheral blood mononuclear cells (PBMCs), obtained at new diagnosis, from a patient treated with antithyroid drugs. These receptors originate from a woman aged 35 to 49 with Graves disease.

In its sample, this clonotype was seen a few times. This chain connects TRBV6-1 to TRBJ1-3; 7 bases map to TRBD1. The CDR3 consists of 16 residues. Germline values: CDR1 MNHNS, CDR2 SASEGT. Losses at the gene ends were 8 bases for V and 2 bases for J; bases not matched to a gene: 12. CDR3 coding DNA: TGTGCCAGCCCACCCCTTTGGAGGGGGCCTGGAAACACCATATATTTT. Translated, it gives CASPPLWRGPGNTIYF.

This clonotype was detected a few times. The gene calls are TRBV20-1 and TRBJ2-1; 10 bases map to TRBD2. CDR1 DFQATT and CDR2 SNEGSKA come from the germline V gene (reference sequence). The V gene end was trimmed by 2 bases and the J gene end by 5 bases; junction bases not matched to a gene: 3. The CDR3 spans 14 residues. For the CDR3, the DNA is TGCAGTGCTAGAATGGGACTAGCGAACAATGAGCAGTTCTTC. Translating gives CSARMGLANNEQFF.